This T cell receptor (beta chain) was recovered during a study of identical twins. Notes on the study in general: When twins shared out-of-frame alpha sequences, those sequences had excess low generation probability. Out-of-frame TCR alpha sharing in monozygotic twins exceeded recombination model predictions.

The sample holds a few counts of this clonotype. Its antigen is unidentified. Unique molecular identifiers were present on cDNA, and template switching added a universal primer site. MiXCR, run by TCRdb on the 5' RACE reads, gives a single entry per CDR3 protein. The sample contains approximately 890,000 distinct CDR3 sequences, roughly 12% of which appear only once. After removal of 6 bases from V and 3 bases from J, the junction contained 7 bases not matched to a gene. This CDR3 is 16 amino acids long. The same data also went into a second study, on yellow fever vaccine responses in identical twins.

Sequences were obtained from PBMCs. The sequence derives from a woman between 18 and 29 years old in good health. The chain carries TRBV12-3 or TRBV12-4 and TRBJ2-2; 10 nucleotides line up with TRBD2. CDR3 protein: CASRWERGGYTGELFF. DNA for the CDR3: TGTGCCAGCAGATGGGAGCGGGGGGGATACACCGGGGAGCTGTTTTTT.